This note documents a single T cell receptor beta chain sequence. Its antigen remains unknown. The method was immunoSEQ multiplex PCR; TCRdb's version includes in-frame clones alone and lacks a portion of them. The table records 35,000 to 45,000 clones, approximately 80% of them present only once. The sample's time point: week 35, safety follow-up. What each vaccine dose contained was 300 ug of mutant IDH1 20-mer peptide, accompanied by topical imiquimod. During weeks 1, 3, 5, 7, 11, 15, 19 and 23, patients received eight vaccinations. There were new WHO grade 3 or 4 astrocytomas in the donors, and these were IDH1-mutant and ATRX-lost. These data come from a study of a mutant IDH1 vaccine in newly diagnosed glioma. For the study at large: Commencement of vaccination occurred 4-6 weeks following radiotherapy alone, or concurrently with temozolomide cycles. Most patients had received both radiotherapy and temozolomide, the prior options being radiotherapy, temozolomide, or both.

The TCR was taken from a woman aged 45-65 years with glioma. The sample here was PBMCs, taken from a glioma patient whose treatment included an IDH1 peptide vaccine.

Written as DNA, the CDR3 is TGTGCCAGCAGCAGACAGGGTACCGACACTGAAGCTTTCTTT. This codes for CASSRQGTDTEAFF. The gene calls are TRBV9 and TRBJ1-1, with TRBD1 identical over 7 bases. The V gene's germline CDR1 is SGDLS and CDR2 YYNGEE. This CDR3 has 14 amino acids. J gave up 3 bases and V 4 bases, and 6 bases lay outside the gene matches. Looking up the rest from reference TRBV9 and TRBJ1-1 gives the full variable domain: DSGVTQTPKHLITATGQRVTLRCSPRSGDLSVYWYQQSLDQGLQFLIQYYNGEERAKGNILERFSAQQFPDLHSELNLSSLELGDSALYFCASSRQGTDTEAFFGQGTRLTVV.